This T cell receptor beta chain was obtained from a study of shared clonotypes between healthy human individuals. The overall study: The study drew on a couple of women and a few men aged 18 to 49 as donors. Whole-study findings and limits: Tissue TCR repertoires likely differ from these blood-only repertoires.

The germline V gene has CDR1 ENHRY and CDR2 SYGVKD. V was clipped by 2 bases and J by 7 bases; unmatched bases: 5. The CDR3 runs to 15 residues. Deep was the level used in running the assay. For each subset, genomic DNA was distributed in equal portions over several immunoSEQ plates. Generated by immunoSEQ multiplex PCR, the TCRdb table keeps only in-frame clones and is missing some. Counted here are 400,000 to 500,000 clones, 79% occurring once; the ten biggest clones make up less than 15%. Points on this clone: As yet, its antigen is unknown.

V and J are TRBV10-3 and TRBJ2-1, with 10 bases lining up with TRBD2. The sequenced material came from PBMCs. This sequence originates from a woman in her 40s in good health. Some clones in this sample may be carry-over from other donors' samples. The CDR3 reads CAISEKLAGLNEQFF. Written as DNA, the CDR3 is TGTGCCATCAGTGAGAAACTAGCGGGGTTGAATGAGCAGTTCTTC.